A selection of T cell receptor beta chains follows, all from one sample in a study of cytomegalovirus exposure and HLA in healthy donors. TCRdb keeps only in-frame clones here, not all; method: immunoSEQ multiplex PCR. The data contain more than 140,000 clones, 64% of them singletons. Sample: PBMCs. Every receptor here comes from a woman younger than 45 in good health and CMV-seropositive. Both conserved end residues are part of each CDR3. D genes are given only for firm matches. A row's size may be missing; if present it is once, few, many or a size class.

D: .
V: TRBV13
size: .
J: TRBJ1-2
CDR3: CASSSPGTSPNYGYTF
DNA: TGTGCCAGCAGCTCGCCCGGGACTTCCCCTAACTATGGCTACACCTTC

D: .
V: TRBV2
size: .
J: TRBJ2-7
CDR3: CASSEGGTGLKHHF
DNA: TGTGCCAGCAGTGAGGGAGGGACAGGCCTCAAACATCACTTC

D: TRBD2
V: TRBV19
size: few
J: TRBJ2-7
CDR3: CASSPRDYLITYEQYF
DNA: TGTGCCAGTAGTCCCCGGGACTACCTTATAACATACGAGCAGTACTTC

D: TRBD2
V: TRBV10-3
size: .
J: TRBJ2-7
CDR3: CAISAGGLADRAYEQYF
DNA: TGTGCCATCAGTGCTGGGGGACTAGCGGATAGGGCCTACGAGCAGTACTTC

D: .
V: TRBV15
size: few
J: TRBJ1-5
CDR3: CATKTGISNQPQHF
DNA: TGTGCCACCAAAACCGGGATTAGCAATCAGCCCCAGCATTTT

D: TRBD1
V: TRBV2
size: once
J: TRBJ1-3
CDR3: CASSIDRGDGNTIYF
DNA: TGTGCCAGCAGTATCGACAGGGGTGATGGAAACACCATATATTTT

D: TRBD1
V: TRBV7-3
size: once
J: TRBJ1-2
CDR3: CASARGGRDYGYTF
DNA: TGTGCCAGCGCGCGAGGGGGCCGGGACTATGGCTACACCTTC

D: .
V: TRBV2
size: .
J: TRBJ1-1
CDR3: CASSESTPGDTEAFF
DNA: TGTGCCAGCAGTGAATCTACGCCCGGGGACACTGAAGCTTTCTTT

D: .
V: TRBV29-1
size: .
J: TRBJ1-1
CDR3: CSVKQGAEAFF
DNA: TGCAGCGTTAAACAGGGAGCTGAAGCTTTCTTT

D: TRBD2
V: TRBV29-1
size: .
J: TRBJ2-2
CDR3: CSVLAGPGELFF
DNA: TGCAGCGTTCTAGCGGGCCCCGGGGAGCTGTTTTTT

D: TRBD2
V: TRBV11-3
size: .
J: TRBJ2-5
CDR3: CASSTSGGAETQYF
DNA: TGTGCCAGCAGCACTAGCGGGGGGGCGGAGACCCAGTACTTC

D: .
V: TRBV27
size: few
J: TRBJ1-4
CDR3: CASTRTANEKLFF
DNA: TGTGCCAGCACCCGGACAGCAAATGAAAAACTGTTTTTT

D: TRBD1
V: TRBV6-1
size: .
J: TRBJ1-1
CDR3: CATKPAGTGGYEAFF
DNA: TGTGCCACAAAACCGGCGGGGACAGGGGGATATGAAGCTTTCTTT

D: TRBD1
V: TRBV7-7
size: few
J: TRBJ1-1
CDR3: CASSRGHNTEAFF
DNA: TGTGCTAGCAGTAGGGGGCATAACACTGAAGCTTTCTTT

D: .
V: TRBV2
size: few
J: TRBJ1-1
CDR3: CASRLMGGPEEEAFF
DNA: TGTGCCAGCAGGCTAATGGGGGGGCCCGAGGAAGAAGCTTTCTTT

D: .
V: TRBV2
size: .
J: TRBJ1-2
CDR3: CASSPTIGVYGYTF
DNA: TGTGCCAGCAGTCCCACGATAGGGGTCTATGGCTACACCTTC

D: TRBD1
V: TRBV27
size: .
J: TRBJ2-3
CDR3: CASSFLAVQGVSDTQYF
DNA: TGTGCCAGCAGTTTCCTGGCAGTTCAGGGGGTATCAGATACGCAGTATTTT

D: TRBD2
V: TRBV11-3
size: .
J: TRBJ2-1
CDR3: CASSLGGSGGWGEQFF
DNA: TGTGCCAGCAGCTTAGGTGGTAGCGGGGGGTGGGGTGAGCAGTTCTTC

D: TRBD1
V: TRBV19
size: once
J: TRBJ1-5
CDR3: CASSIVQGVSSNQPQHF
DNA: TGTGCCAGTAGTATAGTTCAGGGGGTTAGTAGCAATCAGCCCCAGCATTTT

D: .
V: TRBV6-1
size: .
J: TRBJ2-7
CDR3: CASSDRVPYEQYF
DNA: TGTGCCAGCAGTGACAGGGTCCCCTACGAGCAGTACTTC

D: .
V: TRBV9
size: .
J: TRBJ1-1
CDR3: CASSVVKPGYTEAFF
DNA: TGTGCCAGCAGCGTAGTCAAGCCCGGTTACACTGAAGCTTTCTTT

D: TRBD1
V: TRBV10-3
size: .
J: TRBJ2-7
CDR3: CAIMGQSSNYEQYF
DNA: TGTGCCATCATGGGACAGTCCTCAAACTACGAGCAGTACTTC

D: .
V: TRBV11-2
size: few
J: TRBJ2-7
CDR3: CASSFRSGDEQYF
DNA: TGTGCCAGCAGCTTTCGAAGCGGTGACGAGCAGTACTTC

D: TRBD1
V: TRBV7-2
size: .
J: TRBJ2-7
CDR3: CASSSTGSEQYF
DNA: TGTGCCAGCAGCTCGACAGGGTCCGAGCAGTACTTC

D: TRBD2
V: TRBV30
size: .
J: TRBJ2-7
CDR3: CAWRVGVAGAEQYF
DNA: TGTGCCTGGAGGGTCGGAGTAGCGGGAGCCGAGCAGTACTTC

D: .
V: TRBV19
size: few
J: TRBJ2-7
CDR3: CARGSEFYEQYF
DNA: TGTGCCAGAGGGAGCGAGTTCTACGAGCAGTACTTC

D: TRBD1
V: TRBV28
size: .
J: TRBJ2-5
CDR3: CASGFRGDRDQETQYF
DNA: TGTGCCAGCGGCTTCCGGGGGGACAGGGATCAAGAGACCCAGTACTTC

D: .
V: TRBV6-5
size: .
J: TRBJ1-5
CDR3: CASSYTSGPNQPQHF
DNA: TGTGCCAGCAGTTACACTTCAGGCCCCAATCAGCCCCAGCATTTT

D: .
V: TRBV7-8
size: .
J: TRBJ2-3
CDR3: CASSPQRGTDTQYF
DNA: TGTGCCAGCAGCCCACAGCGGGGCACAGATACGCAGTATTTT

D: .
V: TRBV11-1
size: once
J: TRBJ1-1
CDR3: CASSLLTNPTEAFF
DNA: TGTGCCAGCAGCCTTCTGACAAATCCCACTGAAGCTTTCTTT

D: .
V: TRBV4-1
size: few
J: TRBJ2-7
CDR3: CASSQDKEGAGRRSYEQYF
DNA: TGCGCCAGCAGCCAAGATAAGGAGGGGGCAGGGCGGCGGTCCTACGAGCAGTACTTC

D: .
V: TRBV18
size: .
J: TRBJ1-2
CDR3: CASSSETGGYTF
DNA: TGTGCCAGTTCATCGGAAACAGGAGGCTACACCTTC

D: .
V: TRBV21-1
size: once
J: TRBJ2-7
CDR3: CASSNLADTEYYEQYF
DNA: TGTGCCAGCAGCAATTTGGCCGACACGGAATACTACGAGCAGTACTTC

D: .
V: TRBV20-1
size: few
J: TRBJ1-2
CDR3: CSARPSYGYTF
DNA: TGCAGTGCGAGACCATCCTATGGCTACACCTTC

D: .
V: TRBV7-9
size: .
J: TRBJ1-2
CDR3: CASSARTARWTNYGYTF
DNA: TGTGCCAGCAGCGCAAGGACAGCCAGGTGGACTAACTATGGCTACACCTTC

D: .
V: TRBV29-1
size: .
J: TRBJ2-3
CDR3: CSVMGGRSTSTDTQYF
DNA: TGCAGCGTTATGGGCGGGCGCTCGACTAGCACAGATACGCAGTATTTT

D: .
V: TRBV29-1
size: .
J: TRBJ2-5
CDR3: CSVEAKETQYF
DNA: TGCAGCGTTGAGGCCAAAGAGACCCAGTACTTC

D: .
V: TRBV30
size: .
J: TRBJ1-2
CDR3: CACMPGRIYGYTF
DNA: TGTGCCTGTATGCCAGGCCGAATATATGGCTACACCTTC

D: TRBD1
V: TRBV5-1
size: .
J: TRBJ2-3
CDR3: CASSKHRGTSTDTQYF
DNA: TGCGCCAGCAGCAAACACAGGGGAACTAGCACAGATACGCAGTATTTT

D: TRBD1
V: TRBV2
size: .
J: TRBJ2-1
CDR3: CASRETRDREQFF
DNA: TGTGCCAGCAGGGAGACAAGGGACAGAGAGCAGTTCTTC

D: .
V: TRBV4-2
size: .
J: TRBJ2-3
CDR3: CASSQFTVGGIGTDTQYF
DNA: TGTGCCAGCAGCCAATTCACGGTTGGCGGGATAGGCACAGATACGCAGTATTTT

D: TRBD1
V: TRBV19
size: .
J: TRBJ1-1
CDR3: CASSIISGGAFF
DNA: TGTGCCAGTAGTATAATATCAGGGGGAGCTTTCTTT

D: TRBD2
V: TRBV4-2
size: .
J: TRBJ2-7
CDR3: CASSQVSSGYEQYF
DNA: TGTGCCAGCAGCCAAGTTTCTAGCGGCTACGAGCAGTACTTC

D: .
V: TRBV27
size: .
J: TRBJ2-7
CDR3: CASSFNAVYEQYF
DNA: TGTGCCAGCAGTTTCAATGCGGTTTACGAGCAGTACTTC

D: .
V: TRBV19
size: .
J: TRBJ1-2
CDR3: CASTPPAGDYGYTF
DNA: TGTGCCAGTACCCCCCCCGCAGGGGACTATGGCTACACCTTC

D: .
V: TRBV30
size: .
J: TRBJ2-7
CDR3: CAWSGGVGQYF
DNA: TGTGCCTGGAGTGGGGGAGTAGGGCAGTACTTC

D: .
V: TRBV5-4
size: .
J: TRBJ2-1
CDR3: CASSLGTISYNEQFF
DNA: TGTGCCAGCAGCCTCGGCACTATCTCCTACAATGAGCAGTTCTTC

D: .
V: TRBV27
size: .
J: TRBJ2-1
CDR3: CASGPRITIDEQFF
DNA: TGTGCCAGCGGTCCACGGATAACTATCGATGAGCAGTTCTTC

D: .
V: TRBV2
size: .
J: TRBJ1-5
CDR3: CASSEFRLGQPQHF
DNA: TGTGCCAGCAGTGAATTCAGGCTTGGCCAGCCCCAGCATTTT

D: .
V: TRBV5-1
size: .
J: TRBJ1-1
CDR3: CASSWEGGAGTEAFF
DNA: TGCGCCAGCAGCTGGGAGGGGGGCGCAGGCACTGAAGCTTTCTTT

D: .
V: TRBV27
size: .
J: TRBJ2-7
CDR3: CASTDKAYEQYF
DNA: TGTGCCAGCACGGACAAGGCCTACGAGCAGTACTTC

D: .
V: TRBV7-2
size: few
J: TRBJ1-1
CDR3: CASSIRTANTEAFF
DNA: TGTGCCAGCAGCATTCGGACAGCGAACACTGAAGCTTTCTTT

D: TRBD1
V: TRBV30
size: .
J: TRBJ2-2
CDR3: CAWIRGTESYGELFF
DNA: TGTGCCTGGATCCGAGGGACAGAGAGCTACGGGGAGCTGTTTTTT

D: .
V: TRBV4-2
size: .
J: TRBJ1-2
CDR3: CASSQGLGGAKGYTF
DNA: TGTGCCAGCAGCCAAGGTTTGGGGGGGGCTAAGGGCTACACCTTC

D: TRBD2
V: TRBV7-8
size: .
J: TRBJ2-3
CDR3: CASSSRLAGGPDTQYF
DNA: TGTGCCAGCAGCTCCAGACTAGCGGGAGGCCCAGATACGCAGTATTTT

D: TRBD2
V: TRBV4-2
size: .
J: TRBJ2-3
CDR3: CASSSEGLAGGDTQYF
DNA: TGTGCCAGCAGCTCAGAGGGACTAGCGGGAGGAGATACGCAGTATTTT

D: .
V: TRBV2
size: .
J: TRBJ1-3
CDR3: CASSARGQGNTIYF
DNA: TGTGCCAGCAGTGCCCGGGGACAAGGAAACACCATATATTTT